Given below is one T cell receptor (beta chain) in context. Only in-frame clones appear in the TCRdb table, and some are missing; sequencing was by immunoSEQ multiplex PCR. The sample contains some 67,000 clones, approximately 90% of which appear only once. This sample was included in a study of OX40 agonist ivuxolimab in advanced cancers. Trimming pared 11 bases from V and 7 bases from J, leaving 12 bases between. In germline, CDR1 is MNHEY, CDR2 SMNVEV (reference sequence). This CDR3 has 12 residues. The sequenced sample was CD4+ or CD8+ T cells sorted from blood, obtained in a trial of the OX40 agonist ivuxolimab. This TCR derives from an adult with an advanced solid tumor such as melanoma, head and neck, liver or kidney cancer. The chain has TRBV27 and TRBJ1-6; TRBD1 is a possible D gene (5 bases). CDR3 DNA: TGTGCCTCCCGGGACTTGAATTCACCCCTCCACTTT. Its translation: CASRDLNSPLHF.